This TCR beta chain came from a study of vaccination effects on CD4 cells after COVID-19. This CDR3 has 12 residues. Germline-derived CDR1 and CDR2 are MRHNA and SNTAGT. Trimming removed 2 bases from V and 7 bases from J, with 6 bases in between. TCRdb's table, derived via immunoSEQ multiplex PCR, lists solely in-frame clones and lacks some. The top ten clones hold approximately 3% of a sample with tens of thousands of clones, around 80% of them seen once. Isolating CD4+ T cells followed approximately nine days of culture. Turning to this clone: The antigen is not known.

This specimen was CD4+ T cells from PBMCs cultured without peptide, taken before COVID-19 vaccination. The rearrangement links TRBV6-4 to TRBJ2-4, with a weak D call TRBD2 (5 bases). The source is a human donor who received a COVID-19 vaccine. For the CDR3, the DNA is TGTGCCAGCAGTGACGAGGGCAACATTCAGTACTTC. Amino acids: CASSDEGNIQYF.